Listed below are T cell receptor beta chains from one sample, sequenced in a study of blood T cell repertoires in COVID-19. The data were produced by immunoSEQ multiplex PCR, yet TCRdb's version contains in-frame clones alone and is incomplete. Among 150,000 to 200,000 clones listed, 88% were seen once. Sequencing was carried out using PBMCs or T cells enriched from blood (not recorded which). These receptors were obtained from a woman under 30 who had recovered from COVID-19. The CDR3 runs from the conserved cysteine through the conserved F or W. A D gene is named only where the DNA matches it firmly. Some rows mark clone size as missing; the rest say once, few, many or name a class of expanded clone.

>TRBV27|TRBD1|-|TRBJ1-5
CASSPGQGHQPQHF
TGTGCCAGCAGTCCCGGACAGGGACATCAGCCCCAGCATTTT
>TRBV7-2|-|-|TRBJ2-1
CASRKGGPTYNEQFF
TGTGCCAGCAGAAAGGGGGGGCCCACCTACAATGAGCAGTTCTTC
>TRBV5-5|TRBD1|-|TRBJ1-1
CASSLSRDRADEAFF
TGTGCCAGCAGCTTGTCCCGGGACAGGGCCGATGAAGCTTTCTTT
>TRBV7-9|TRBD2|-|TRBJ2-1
CASSLRVLAGGANEQFF
TGTGCCAGCAGCTTAAGAGTTTTGGCGGGGGGCGCCAATGAGCAGTTCTTC
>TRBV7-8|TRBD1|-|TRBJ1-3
CASSPGQGALSGNTIYF
TGTGCCAGCAGCCCGGGACAGGGGGCTTTATCTGGAAACACCATATATTTT
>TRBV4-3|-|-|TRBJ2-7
CASSQMGGAAYEQYF
TGCGCCAGCAGCCAAATGGGGGGGGCAGCCTACGAGCAGTACTTC
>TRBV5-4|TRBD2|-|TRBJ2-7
CASSWDSGGRYEQYF
TGTGCCAGCAGCTGGGACAGCGGGGGGAGGTACGAGCAGTACTTC
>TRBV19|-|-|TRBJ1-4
CASSRTRGEKLFF
TGTGCCAGTAGTCGGACGAGGGGGGAAAAACTGTTTTTT
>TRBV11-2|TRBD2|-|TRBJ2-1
CASSPGLNSYNEQFF
TGTGCCAGCAGCCCGGGACTAAACTCCTACAATGAGCAGTTCTTC
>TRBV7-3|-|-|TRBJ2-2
CASSLPTGELFF
TGTGCCAGCAGCCTCCCCACCGGGGAGCTGTTTTTT
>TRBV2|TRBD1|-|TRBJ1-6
CASSRQGSSYNSPLHF
TGTGCCAGCAGTAGACAGGGGAGCTCCTATAATTCACCCCTCCACTTT
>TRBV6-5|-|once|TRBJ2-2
CASATGNTGELFF
TGTGCCAGTGCTACAGGGAACACCGGGGAGCTGTTTTTT
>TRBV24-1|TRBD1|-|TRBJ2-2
CATSDPTGTGNTGELFF
TGTGCCACCAGTGACCCTACCGGGACAGGGAACACCGGGGAGCTGTTTTTT
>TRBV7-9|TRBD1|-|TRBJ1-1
CASSLSQGVPEAFF
TGTGCCAGCAGCTTAAGCCAGGGGGTCCCTGAAGCTTTCTTT
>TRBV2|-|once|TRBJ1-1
CASTPSQGRSEAFF
TGTGCCAGCACCCCTAGTCAGGGAAGGTCTGAAGCTTTCTTT
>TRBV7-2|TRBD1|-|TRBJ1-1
CASGTGSMNTEAFF
TGTGCCAGCGGGACAGGTTCAATGAACACTGAAGCTTTCTTT
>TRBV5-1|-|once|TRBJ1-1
CASSLFSGDTEAFF
TGCGCCAGCAGCTTGTTCTCGGGGGACACTGAAGCTTTCTTT
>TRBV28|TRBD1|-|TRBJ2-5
CASRATGSETQYF
TGTGCCAGCAGGGCGACAGGGTCAGAGACCCAGTACTTC
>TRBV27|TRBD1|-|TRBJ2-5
CASSPRTGWETQYF
TGTGCCAGCAGTCCACGGACAGGCTGGGAGACCCAGTACTTC
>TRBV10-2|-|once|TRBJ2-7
CASSEVGRGPIPKNYEQYF
TGCGCCAGCAGTGAGGTCGGGCGGGGACCGATCCCCAAGAATTACGAGCAGTACTTC
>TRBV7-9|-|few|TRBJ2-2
CASSLEDGANTGELFF
TGTGCCAGCAGCTTAGAGGATGGGGCTAACACCGGGGAGCTGTTTTTT
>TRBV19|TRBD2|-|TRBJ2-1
CASGRTSGGKYNEQFF
TGTGCCAGTGGGAGGACTAGCGGGGGGAAATACAATGAGCAGTTCTTC
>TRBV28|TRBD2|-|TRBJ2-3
CASTSGLAGPTDTQYF
TGTGCCAGCACCTCGGGACTAGCGGGCCCCACAGATACGCAGTATTTT
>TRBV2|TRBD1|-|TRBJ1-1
CASSGQGRAEAFF
TGTGCCAGCAGCGGACAGGGGCGGGCTGAAGCTTTCTTT
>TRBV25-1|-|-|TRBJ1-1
CASRIYRDTEAFF
TGTGCCAGCAGGATATACAGGGACACTGAAGCTTTCTTT
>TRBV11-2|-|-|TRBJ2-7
CASSLGQRHYEQYF
TGTGCCAGCAGCTTAGGGCAGAGACACTACGAGCAGTACTTC
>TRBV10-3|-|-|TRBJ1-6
CAISESGGGSYNSPLHF
TGTGCCATCAGTGAGTCCGGGGGAGGATCCTATAATTCACCCCTCCACTTT
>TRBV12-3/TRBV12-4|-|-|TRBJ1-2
CASSLGGTRGYTF
TGTGCCAGCAGTTTAGGAGGGACTAGGGGCTACACCTTC